This T cell receptor (beta chain) was documented in a study of kidney transplant recipient with SARS-CoV-2 infection. TCRdb redid the calling of the reads with MiXCR, one entry per CDR3 protein. The sample contains 200,000 to 300,000 distinct CDR3 sequences, under 30% of which appear only once. Points on this clonotype: Just one base apart from a much larger clone, this may be a read error.

The sequencing here drew on a blood sample, taken at baseline and on approximately day 120 from a kidney transplant recipient. The receptor was derived from a young adult male patient who had COVID-19 and was a kidney transplant recipient. A share of the T cells may be of graft donor origin.

The CDR3 spells CASSYSTGRGHTF. For the CDR3, the DNA is TGTGCCAGCAGTTACTCGACAGGGAGAGGCCACACCTTC. The chain couples TRBV6-8 to TRBJ2-7; 7 positions match TRBD1. CDR3 length equals 13 residues. Germline values: CDR1 MNHGY, CDR2 SAAAGT.